This record covers a single T cell receptor beta chain. This entry belongs to a study of control samples from healthy donors and cancer patients. The V and J ends lost 4 bases and 0 bases, in that order; junction bases with no gene match: 2. This CDR3 has 15 amino acids. Per germline, CDR1 LNHDA and CDR2 SQIVND (reference sequence). Profiled with immunoSEQ multiplex PCR; TCRdb holds only in-frame clones, not every one. The sample lists 90,000 to 100,000 clones, over 60% occurring once. The sample taken for sequencing was blood. The clonotype was recovered from a woman aged 25-40 years in good health. The V and J genes are TRBV19 and TRBJ1-1, with TRBD1 identical over 10 bases. The CDR3 spells CASSTGTGVNTEAFF. CDR3 bases: TGTGCCAGTAGTACCGGGACAGGGGTGAACACTGAAGCTTTCTTT.